These 14 T cell receptor beta chains originate from one sample sequenced in a study of tumor and adjacent non-tumor tissue in lung cancer. This sample's RNA came from whole unsorted tissue. Distant lung tissue was collected more than 3 cm away from the tumor edge. Three rounds of nested PCR, following a modified ARM-PCR protocol, produced the TCRbeta library. TCRdb independently ran MiXCR on the multiplex PCR reads; one entry per CDR3 protein. The sample lists approximately 120,000 distinct CDR3 sequences; over 55% were seen once. The sequenced material came from distant non-tumor lung tissue. These receptors were obtained from a man in his sixties with non-small cell lung cancer.

The chain employs TRBV29-1 and TRBJ2-1; D is unclear. V lost 3 bases, J lost 0 bases, and 9 bases lay in between. The CDR3 is 14 residues long. Germline loops: CDR1 SQVTM, CDR2 ANQGSEA. The CDR3 sequence: CSVDGATSYNEQFF. CDR3 coding DNA: TGCAGCGTTGACGGAGCGACCTCCTACAATGAGCAGTTCTTC.

This clonotype has at least ten counts. V is TRBV6-5 and J is TRBJ2-5; 8 bases are a match to TRBD2. CDR1 is MNHEY, CDR2 SVGAGI, per germline. V shed 3 bases, J shed 2 bases, and the junction held 5 bases outside the gene matches. CDR3 size: 15 residues. The CDR3 is CASSYSGDQQETQYF. Here the CDR3 DNA reads TGTGCCAGCAGTTATAGCGGGGACCAACAAGAGACCCAGTACTTC.

This clonotype was counted many times. V gene TRBV4-1 combines with J gene TRBJ2-5; perhaps TRBD1 as D (5 bases). Trimming pared 3 bases from V and 4 bases from J, leaving 12 bases between. CDR1 is MGHRA and CDR2 is YSYEKL in the germline V gene. The CDR3 length is 14 residues. CDR3 DNA sequence: TGCGCCAGCAGCCAGAATACAGGTTTAGAGACCCAGTACTTC. Translating it yields CASSQNTGLETQYF.

A few counts support this clonotype. Being one base from a much bigger clone, this may be a read error. The chain links TRBV6-1 to TRBJ1-5, with D tentatively TRBD1 (5 bases). Germline V gene lookup returns CDR1 MNHNS and CDR2 SASEGT. The CDR3 totals 13 residues. V was trimmed by 3 bases and J by 9 bases, leaving 12 bases between them. The CDR3 coding sequence is TGTGCCAGCAGTGAGCAGGGTGTCCGGCCCCAGCATTTT. It translates to CASSEQGVRPQHF.

Points on this clonotype: The final CDR3 position lacks the conserved phenylalanine or tryptophan, pointing to a likely read error. V usage is TRBV20-1 and J usage is TRBJ1-1, with D possibly TRBD1 on 6 matching bases. From germline, CDR1 is DFQATT and CDR2 SNEGSKA (reference sequence). V was shortened by 5 bases and J by 10 bases, with 23 bases between the two germline ends. The CDR3 is made up of 14 amino acids. CDR3 nucleotide sequence: TGCAGTGCTGGGGGGATAGCAGGGGAATTCGTAGCTTTCATT. This encodes CSAGGIAGEFVAFI.

A remark on this clonotype: Here the CDR3 omits its conserved ending phenylalanine or tryptophan, so a read error is the likely source. The DNA is left out, because the CDR3 cannot be placed on it with certainty; the CDR3 is given as TCRdb lists it. The chain combines TRBV4-3 with TRBJ2-7. Inclusive of both ends, the CDR3 amounts to 14 amino acids. Germline V gene data show CDR1 as LGHNA and CDR2 as YSLEER. The CDR3: CASSQGTRDYEQHI.

At least ten counts were recorded for this clonotype. V is TRBV12-3 or TRBV12-4 and J is TRBJ1-5; weak D call: TRBD1 (6 bases). The CDR3 totals 13 residues. Trimming shortened V by 7 bases and J by 3 bases, and 10 bases separated the two germline ends. CDR3 DNA: TGTGCCAGCACGACAGGCTTCAATCAGCCCCAGCATTTT. Translated, it gives CASTTGFNQPQHF.

This clonotype was picked up many times. J is TRBJ1-1 and V is TRBV6-5; possibly TRBD1 for D (5 bases). Germline V gene data show CDR1 as MNHEY and CDR2 as SVGAGI. Between the trimmed V and J ends, which lost 0 bases and 3 bases, there was a span of 8 bases. The CDR3 has 14 residues. The CDR3 nucleotides are TGTGCCAGCAGTTACTCGTCAGGGTACACTGAAGCTTTCTTT. Translated, it gives CASSYSSGYTEAFF.

On this clonotype: The germline gene is not matched at one end of the junction; a read error may be the cause. This chain connects TRBV6-2 or TRBV6-3 to TRBJ2-5; 8 bases match TRBD2. Germline V gene sequence: CDR1 MNHEY, CDR2 SVGEGT. This CDR3 has 14 amino acids. CDR3 in DNA: TGTGTCAGCGGCTTAGCGGGAAGCCAAGAGACCCAGTACTTC. Residues: CVSGLAGSQETQYF.

For this clonotype: One junction end does not reproduce the germline sequence, and a read error may be involved. V gene TRBV11-2 combines with J gene TRBJ2-5; D remains unclear. The length of the CDR3 is 14 residues. Germline-derived CDR1 and CDR2 are SGHAT and FQNNGV. The CDR3 nucleotides are TGTGCCAACAGCTTAGTCGTTCATGAAGAGACCCAGTACTTC. This encodes CANSLVVHEETQYF.

As regards this clonotype: Since no conserved phenylalanine or tryptophan closes the CDR3, a read error is the likely cause. The DNA is left out, because the CDR3 cannot be placed on it with certainty; the CDR3 is given as TCRdb lists it. The rearrangement links TRBV11-3 to TRBJ2-1; the table assigns TRBD1, which was not confirmed against the DNA. Inclusive of both ends, the CDR3 amounts to 15 amino acids. Germline CDR1 SGHNT, CDR2 YENEEA. CDR3 region: CAGCLTGVWTNEQFL.

Comment on this clonotype: One end of the junction is discordant with germline, which a read error may explain. V and J are TRBV28 and TRBJ1-6; 10 bases line up with TRBD1. The germline gives CDR1 MDHEN, CDR2 SYDVKM. CDR3 size: 16 residues. The CDR3 sequence is CPSSFPGTGAGSPLHF. The CDR3 bases are TGTCCCAGCAGTTTCCCCGGGACAGGGGCAGGTTCACCCCTCCACTTT. Full variable domain (rest looked up from reference TRBV28 and TRBJ1-6): DVKVTQSSRYLVKRTGEKVFLECVQDMDHENMFWYRQDPGLGLRLIYFSYDVKMKEKGDIPEGYSVSREKKERFSLILESASTNQTSMYLCPSSFPGTGAGSPLHFGNGTRLTVT.

A word on this clonotype: One end of the junction is discordant with germline, which a read error may explain. The genes are TRBV6-5 and TRBJ2-2; 8 bases line up with TRBD1. CDR3 length: 16 amino acids. Per the germline V gene, CDR1 is MNHEY and CDR2 is SVGAGI. CDR3 protein: CVSSYLSGQVTGELFF. The CDR3 region has the DNA TGTGTCAGCAGTTACCTCTCGGGACAGGTCACCGGGGAGCTGTTTTTT.

The sample holds many counts of this clonotype. This rearrangement joins TRBV12-3 or TRBV12-4 to TRBJ1-3; D gene uncertain. V was shortened by 6 bases and J by 0 bases, with 15 bases between the two germline ends. This CDR3 comprises 16 residues. This CDR3 reads CASSTTYRGSGNTIYF. The CDR3 coding sequence is TGTGCCAGCAGCACCACATACAGAGGCTCTGGAAACACCATATATTTT.